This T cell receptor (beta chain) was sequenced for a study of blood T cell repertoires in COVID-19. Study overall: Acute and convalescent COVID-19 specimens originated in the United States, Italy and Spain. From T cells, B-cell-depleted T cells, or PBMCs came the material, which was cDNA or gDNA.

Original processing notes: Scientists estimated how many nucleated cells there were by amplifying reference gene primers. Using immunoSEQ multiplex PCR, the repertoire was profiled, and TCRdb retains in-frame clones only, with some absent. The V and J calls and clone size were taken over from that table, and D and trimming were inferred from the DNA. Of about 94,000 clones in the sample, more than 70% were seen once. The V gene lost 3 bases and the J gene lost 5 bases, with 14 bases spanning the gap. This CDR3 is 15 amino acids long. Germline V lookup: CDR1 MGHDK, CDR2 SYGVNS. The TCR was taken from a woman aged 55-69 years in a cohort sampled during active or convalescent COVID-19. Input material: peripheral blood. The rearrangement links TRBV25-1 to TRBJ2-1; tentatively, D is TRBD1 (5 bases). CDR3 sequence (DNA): TGTGCCAGCAGTGAGTCGGCAGGGATGAACAATGAGCAGTTCTTC. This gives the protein CASSESAGMNNEQFF.